Below are 30 T cell receptor beta chains sequenced from a single sample in a study of blood T cell repertoires in COVID-19. Clones were sequenced by immunoSEQ multiplex PCR, and TCRdb holds only the in-frame ones, with some missing. The data contain some 21,000 clones, roughly 85% of them singletons. Sequenced input: peripheral blood. Source of these receptors: a human donor with active COVID-19. The donor label of this sample is uncertain.

The CDR3 is CASSLSGGSSYNEQFF. The CDR3 DNA reads TGTGCCAGCAGCTTAAGCGGCGGTAGCTCCTACAATGAGCAGTTCTTC. This rearrangement joins TRBV7-3 to TRBJ2-1; no clear D. The V and J ends lost 1 base and 0 bases respectively, with 10 bases between them. This CDR3 contains 16 residues. Germline V CDR1 and CDR2: SGHTA, FQGTGA. Full variable domain (missing parts from reference TRBV7-3 and TRBJ2-1): GAGVSQTPSNKVTEKGKYVELRCDPISGHTALYWYRQSLGQGPEFLIYFQGTGAADDSGLPNDRFFAVRPEGSVSTLKIQRTERGDSAVYLCASSLSGGSSYNEQFFGPGTRLTVL.

The chain carries TRBV11-2 and TRBJ1-1; perhaps TRBD1 as D (5 bases). Germline CDR1 and CDR2: SGHAT and FQNNGV. V lost 5 bases and J 0 bases, leaving 16 bases between the germline ends. This CDR3 has 16 amino acids. CDR3 sequence: CASSPRVAGVNTEAFF. DNA for the CDR3: TGTGCCAGCAGCCCAAGGGTGGCGGGGGTGAACACTGAAGCTTTCTTT.

This chain connects TRBV12-3 or TRBV12-4 to TRBJ2-3, with D possibly being TRBD2 (6 bases). V shed 6 bases and J shed 6 bases, with 7 bases lying between them. The CDR3 runs to 11 residues. The CDR3 DNA sequence: TGTGCCAGCAGACTAGCTGATACGCAGTATTTT. Protein: CASRLADTQYF.

This clone was found a few times. CDR3 residues: CASRPGTVDTGELFF. The CDR3 bases are TGTGCCAGCAGACCCGGGACAGTGGACACCGGGGAGCTGTTTTTT. V and J are TRBV2 and TRBJ2-2, with 7 bases lining up with TRBD1. The V gene end was trimmed by 6 bases and the J gene end by 3 bases; junction bases not matched to a gene: 7. The CDR3 is made up of 15 amino acids. CDR1 is SNHLY and CDR2 is FYNNEI in the germline V gene.

The genes are TRBV5-1 and TRBJ2-3; a weak D match, TRBD2 (5 bases). CDR1 is SGHRS, CDR2 YFSETQ, per germline. This CDR3 has 15 residues. Trimming pared 5 bases from V and 1 base from J, leaving 14 bases between. In nucleotides, the CDR3 is TGCGCCAGCAGTTTCGAACCGCGGGGCACAGATACGCAGTATTTT. Its protein product is CASSFEPRGTDTQYF.

This chain connects TRBV11-2 to TRBJ2-7, with 7 bases matching TRBD2. Germline loops: CDR1 SGHAT, CDR2 FQNNGV. CDR3 length: 15 amino acids. J was trimmed by 2 bases and V by 1 base; bases with no gene match: 5. CDR3 region: CASSLGAGAAYEQYF. The CDR3 coding sequence is TGTGCCAGCAGCTTAGGGGCGGGAGCGGCCTACGAGCAGTACTTC.

The CDR3 spells CASSFGDGYTF. In DNA, the CDR3 is TGTGCCAGCAGTTTCGGGGATGGCTACACCTTC. The rearrangement links TRBV6-5 to TRBJ1-2, with no clear D. V was pared by 4 bases and J by 6 bases, with 6 bases between. Germline-derived CDR1 and CDR2 are MNHEY and SVGAGI. The CDR3 has 11 residues.

On this clone: One end of the junction fails to match germline, which may point to a read error. The V and J genes are TRBV6-2 or TRBV6-3 and TRBJ2-7, with TRBD2 matching over 10 bases. CDR1 is MNHEY and CDR2 is SVGEGT in the germline V gene. This CDR3 is built from 14 residues. Here the CDR3 DNA reads TGTGCCAGCAGCCCCTCCCTAGCGGGAGCACCCCTAGGCTTC. Its translation: CASSPSLAGAPLGF.

On this clone: The same CDR3 also results from other DNA sequences found in this sample. V and J are TRBV11-3 and TRBJ2-7; 10 positions match TRBD1. Germline CDR1 SGHNT, CDR2 YENEEA. The CDR3 totals 19 residues. The V segment lost 5 bases and the J segment 7 bases; nucleotides outside the gene matches: 23. The CDR3 DNA sequence: TGTGCCAGCAGCCCTCCCCGGGACAGGGGACCGAGACTACTAGGGGAGCAGTACTTC. The encoded protein is CASSPPRDRGPRLLGEQYF.

The rearrangement links TRBV5-6 to TRBJ2-7, with TRBD1 as a possible D gene (8 bases). Trimming took 5 bases from V and 2 from J, leaving 14 bases between them. Germline CDR1 SGHDT, CDR2 YYEEEE. The CDR3 extends over 14 amino acids. The CDR3 DNA reads TGTGCCAGCAGAAAAACAGGGGGGGCCTACGAGCAGTACTTC. The encoded protein is CASRKTGGAYEQYF.

The CDR3 spells CATSSGPGENEQYF. In DNA form, the CDR3 reads TGTGCCACCAGCAGCGGTCCGGGTGAGAACGAGCAGTACTTC. The genes are TRBV15 and TRBJ2-7; D gene ambiguous. The germline CDR1 and CDR2 sequences are LNHNV and YYDKDF (reference sequence). With 3 bases removed from V and 5 bases from J, the gap between germline ends came to 14 bases. The CDR3 totals 14 residues. The variable domain in full, completed from reference TRBV15 and TRBJ2-7, reads DAMVIQNPRYQVTQFGKPVTLSCSQTLNHNVMYWYQQKSSQAPKLLFHYYDKDFNNEADTPDNFQSRRPNTSFCFLDIRSPGLGDTAMYLCATSSGPGENEQYFGPGTRLTVT.

This clone has only a few counts. The rearrangement uses TRBV11-2 and TRBJ2-3, with TRBD2 matching 11 bases. The trim removed 2 bases at V and 3 bases at J, leaving 13 bases unmatched. Germline CDR1 and CDR2: SGHAT and FQNNGV. The CDR3 is 19 residues long. CDR3 protein: CASSLSSGLSGGATDTQYF. CDR3 DNA: TGTGCCAGCAGCTTATCATCTGGACTTAGCGGGGGGGCGACAGATACGCAGTATTTT.

As to this clone: At one boundary the junction diverges from the germline segment, which might be a read error. J is TRBJ1-3 and V is TRBV6-1; D is unclear. Looked up from germline, CDR1 is MNHNS and CDR2 is SASEGT. The CDR3 contains 16 residues. CDR3 sequence (DNA): TGTGCCAGCAGTGAACGGCCCGGGATCTCTCGAAACACCATATATTTT. It specifies CASSERPGISRNTIYF.

The CDR3 DNA sequence: TGTGCCAGCAGTGGGCTAGCGGGTTCCTCGGCAGATACGCAGTATTTT. Protein product: CASSGLAGSSADTQYF. The chain carries TRBV2 and TRBJ2-3; 8 bases agree with TRBD2. Germline V gene data show CDR1 as SNHLY and CDR2 as FYNNEI. V trimming: 4 bases; J trimming: 4 bases; junction bases outside the gene matches: 10. The CDR3 is 16 residues long. The variable domain in full, completed from reference TRBV2 and TRBJ2-3, reads EPEVTQTPSHQVTQMGQEVILRCVPISNHLYFYWYRQILGQKVEFLVSFYNNEISEKSEIFDDQFSVERPDGSNFTLKIRSTKLEDSAMYFCASSGLAGSSADTQYFGPGTRLTVL.

The chain combines TRBV2 with TRBJ2-5; 7 nucleotides match TRBD2. V gave up 4 bases and J gave up 4 bases; unmatched junction bases: 9. Germline-derived CDR1 and CDR2 are SNHLY and FYNNEI. CDR3 length: 15 residues. CDR3 sequence: CASSARGTSAETQYF. CDR3 nucleotides: TGTGCCAGCAGTGCCCGGGGTACTAGCGCAGAGACCCAGTACTTC.

The rearrangement uses TRBV5-1 and TRBJ2-5; D is perhaps TRBD1 (5 bases). CDR3 length: 14 residues. V lost 7 bases, J lost 2 bases, and 15 bases lay in between. The germline V gene encodes CDR1 SGHRS and CDR2 YFSETQ. CDR3 region: CASGLQGSQETQYF. In DNA form, the CDR3 reads TGCGCCAGCGGGCTGCAGGGTTCGCAAGAGACCCAGTACTTC.

This chain uses TRBV9 with TRBJ2-1, with D possibly matching TRBD2 (6 bases). This CDR3 is built from 15 residues. The germline V gene encodes CDR1 SGDLS and CDR2 YYNGEE. The V end was cut by 1 base, the J end by 5 bases, with 13 bases between. CDR3: CASSVFGGEHNEQFF. The CDR3 DNA is TGTGCCAGCAGCGTATTTGGCGGGGAACACAATGAGCAGTTCTTC. Together with reference TRBV9 and TRBJ2-1, the CDR3 gives the full variable domain: DSGVTQTPKHLITATGQRVTLRCSPRSGDLSVYWYQQSLDQGLQFLIQYYNGEERAKGNILERFSAQQFPDLHSELNLSSLELGDSALYFCASSVFGGEHNEQFFGPGTRLTVL.

The chain is built from TRBV6-5 and TRBJ2-7; D is perhaps TRBD2 (6 bases). Germline-derived CDR1 and CDR2 are MNHEY and SVGAGI. This CDR3 region has 15 residues. V dropped 2 bases and J dropped 5 bases, with 16 bases sitting between them. This CDR3 is CASSYQSGSGDEQYF. The CDR3 nucleotides read TGTGCCAGCAGTTACCAATCCGGCTCGGGGGACGAGCAGTACTTC.

The chain joins TRBV11-3 to TRBJ1-5; 7 nucleotides agree with TRBD1. CDR3 length: 16 residues. The V segment lost 8 bases and the J segment 3 bases; nucleotides outside the gene matches: 13. Germline assignment: CDR1 SGHNT and CDR2 YENEEA. CDR3 sequence (DNA): TGTGCCAGCCGACAGGGTTTTGAGCGTAACAATCAGCCCCAGCATTTT. Protein product: CASRQGFERNNQPQHF.

V and J are TRBV5-1 and TRBJ2-3; 15 bases line up with TRBD2. Per the germline V gene, CDR1 is SGHRS and CDR2 is YFSETQ. The CDR3 loop spans 20 amino acids. J was trimmed by 2 bases and V by 3 bases; bases with no gene match: 13. The CDR3 sequence is CASSSPGLAGGPGDTDTQYF. The CDR3 nucleotides are TGCGCCAGCAGCTCTCCGGGACTAGCGGGGGGTCCGGGGGACACAGATACGCAGTATTTT. The full variable domain, its missing parts supplied by reference TRBV5-1 and TRBJ2-3, is KAGVTQTPRYLIKTRGQQVTLSCSPISGHRSVSWYQQTPGQGLQFLFEYFSETQRNKGNFPGRFSGRQFSNSRSEMNVSTLELGDSALYLCASSSPGLAGGPGDTDTQYFGPGTRLTVL.

V and J are TRBV7-9 and TRBJ1-4, with 10 bases identical to TRBD1. After removal of 7 bases from V and 12 bases from J, the junction contained 17 bases not matched to a gene. Germline CDR1 reads SEHNR; CDR2 reads FQNEAQ (reference sequence). The CDR3 has 16 amino acids. The CDR3 coding sequence is TGTGCCAGCACCCCGACCGGGACAGGGGTCATCCGAGAACTGTTTTTT. This codes for CASTPTGTGVIRELFF.

The V and J genes are TRBV11-2 and TRBJ2-5; 8 nucleotides align to TRBD1. The ends lost 3 bases at V and 3 bases at J; junction bases unmatched: 3. This CDR3 contains 14 residues. Germline V gene lookup returns CDR1 SGHAT and CDR2 FQNNGV. The CDR3 bases are TGTGCCAGCAGCTTGAACAGGGGGGAAGAGACCCAGTACTTC. Amino acid sequence: CASSLNRGEETQYF. Supplemented by reference TRBV11-2 and TRBJ2-5, the full variable domain reads EAGVAQSPRYKIIEKRQSVAFWCNPISGHATLYWYQQILGQGPKLLIQFQNNGVVDDSQLPKDRFSAERLKGVDSTLKIQPAKLEDSAVYLCASSLNRGEETQYFGPGTRLLVL.

The chain uses TRBV18 and TRBJ1-2, with 7 bases that match TRBD1. The CDR3 covers 13 residues. Germline CDR1 reads KGHSH; CDR2 reads LQKENI. V shed 6 bases, J shed 4 bases, and the junction held 5 bases outside the gene matches. CDR3 in amino acids: CASSQGGIYGYTF. CDR3 sequence (DNA): TGTGCCAGCTCCCAAGGGGGCATCTATGGCTACACCTTC.

The count of this clone is one. The V call is TRBV3-1 (or the pseudogene TRBV3-2), the J call TRBJ1-2; D not certain. The CDR3 is 13 residues long. Germline CDR1 LGHDT, CDR2 YNNKEL (reference sequence). V lost 4 bases, J lost 5 bases, and 11 bases lay in between. CDR3 bases: TGTGCCAGCAGCCCAACTAAGGATTATGGCTACACCTTC. It specifies CASSPTKDYGYTF.

This chain connects TRBV4-1 to TRBJ2-5, with 12 nucleotides matching TRBD2. Germline V lookup: CDR1 MGHRA, CDR2 YSYEKL. This CDR3 has 17 residues. J was trimmed by 5 bases and V by 4 bases; bases with no gene match: 11. The CDR3 spells CASSPSATSGGWETQYF. For the CDR3, the DNA is TGCGCCAGCAGCCCCTCAGCGACTAGCGGGGGCTGGGAGACCCAGTACTTC.

V is TRBV9 and J is TRBJ1-6, with D possibly being TRBD1 (5 bases). The germline V and J ends were trimmed by 2 bases and 9 bases, with 12 bases remaining between them. This CDR3 contains 14 residues. Looked up from germline, CDR1 is SGDLS and CDR2 is YYNGEE. CDR3 in DNA: TGTGCCAGCAGCGTTTCGGGGGTTGGTTCACCCCTCCACTTT. It codes for CASSVSGVGSPLHF.

There are a few counts of this clone. The V call is TRBV5-4, the J call TRBJ2-3; 11 bases map to TRBD2. J gave up 6 bases and V 5 bases, and 17 bases lay outside the gene matches. Looked up from germline, CDR1 is SGHNT and CDR2 is YYREEE (reference sequence). The length of the CDR3 is 18 residues. CDR3: CASSNFHPLAGGSDTQYF. The CDR3 DNA is TGTGCCAGCAGTAACTTCCATCCCTTAGCGGGGGGGTCGGATACGCAGTATTTT.

The chain's CDR3 is CASSSPYRGRGQFF. The CDR3 bases are TGTGCCAGCAGCTCTCCTTACAGGGGGCGGGGGCAGTTCTTC. The genes are TRBV11-2 and TRBJ2-1; 9 bases align to TRBD1. From germline, CDR1 is SGHAT and CDR2 FQNNGV. The ends lost 4 bases at V and 12 bases at J; junction bases unmatched: 10. The CDR3 covers 14 residues. Using reference TRBV11-2 and TRBJ2-1 for the parts outside the CDR3, the full variable domain is EAGVAQSPRYKIIEKRQSVAFWCNPISGHATLYWYQQILGQGPKLLIQFQNNGVVDDSQLPKDRFSAERLKGVDSTLKIQPAKLEDSAVYLCASSSPYRGRGQFFGPGTRLTVL.

The chain carries TRBV5-1 and TRBJ2-7, with D maybe TRBD2 (5 bases). This CDR3 comprises 15 residues. Looked up from germline, CDR1 is SGHRS and CDR2 is YFSETQ. V was cut by 1 base and J by 7 bases, with 18 bases left in between. DNA of the CDR3: TGCGCCAGCAGCTTGCGACACCCCACCTCGGGGGAGCAGTACTTC. Protein sequence: CASSLRHPTSGEQYF.

CDR3 in DNA: TGCGCCAGCAGCTCTAGCGGGAGGACCACAGATACGCAGTATTTT. This sequence encodes CASSSSGRTTDTQYF. J is TRBJ2-3 and V is TRBV5-1; TRBD2 agrees at 11 bases. The germline V gene encodes CDR1 SGHRS and CDR2 YFSETQ. V lost 3 bases and J lost 2; bases outside the gene matches: 2. The CDR3 is 15 residues long.